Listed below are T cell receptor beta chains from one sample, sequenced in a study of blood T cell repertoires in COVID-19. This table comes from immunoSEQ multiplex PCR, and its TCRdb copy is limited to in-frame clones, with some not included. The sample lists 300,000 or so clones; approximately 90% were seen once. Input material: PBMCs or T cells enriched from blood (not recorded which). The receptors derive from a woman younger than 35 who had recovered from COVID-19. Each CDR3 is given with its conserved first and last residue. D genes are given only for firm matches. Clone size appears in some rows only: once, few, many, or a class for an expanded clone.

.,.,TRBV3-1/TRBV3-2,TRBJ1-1,TGTGCCAGCAGCCGAAGACAGGCCGACACTGAAGCTTTCTTT,CASSRRQADTEAFF
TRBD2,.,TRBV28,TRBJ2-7,TGTGCCAGCAGGAGACTAGCGGGACGCTCCTACGAGCAGTACTTC,CASRRLAGRSYEQYF
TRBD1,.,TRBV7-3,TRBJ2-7,TGTGCCAGCAGCGTAACAGGGGCCTACGAGCAGTACTTC,CASSVTGAYEQYF
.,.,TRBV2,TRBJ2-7,TGTGCCATACTAGGGGGATCCTACGAGCAGTACTTC,CAILGGSYEQYF
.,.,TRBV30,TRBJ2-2,TGTGCCTGTCCTCGACAGTACACCGGGGAGCTGTTTTTT,CACPRQYTGELFF
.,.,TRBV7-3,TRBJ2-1,TGTGCCAGCAGCACTGCCGGGCGGGATGAGCAGTTCTTC,CASSTAGRDEQFF
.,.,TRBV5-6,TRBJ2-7,TGTGCCAGCAGCTTGCTACAGGGCTACGAGCAGTACTTC,CASSLLQGYEQYF
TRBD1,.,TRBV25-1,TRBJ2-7,TGTGCCAGCAGCCGGGACAGGGCCCACGAGCAGTACTTC,CASSRDRAHEQYF
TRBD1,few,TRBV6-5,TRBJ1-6,TGTGCCAGCAGTTACCCCGGGACAGCAAATTCACCCCTCCACTTT,CASSYPGTANSPLHF
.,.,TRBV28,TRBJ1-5,TGTGCCAGCACTCCATCGCAGGCTAGCAATCAGCCCCAGCATTTT,CASTPSQASNQPQHF
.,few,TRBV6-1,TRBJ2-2,TGTGCCAGCAGTGAAAGGTGGAGAGGGTCGGCCGGGGAGCTGTTTTTT,CASSERWRGSAGELFF
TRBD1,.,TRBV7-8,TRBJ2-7,TGTGCCAGCAGCTTAGTACCAGGGGGCTACGAGCAGTACTTC,CASSLVPGGYEQYF
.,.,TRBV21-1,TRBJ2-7,TGTGCCAGCAGCAAACAGGGATATTCCTACGAGCAGTACTTC,CASSKQGYSYEQYF
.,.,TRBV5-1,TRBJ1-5,TGCGCCAGCAGCCCCGACGGGAATCAGCCCCAGCATTTT,CASSPDGNQPQHF
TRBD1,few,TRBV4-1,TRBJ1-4,TGCGCCAGCAGCCAAGGGACAGGCATTAGGGAAAAACTGTTTTTT,CASSQGTGIREKLFF
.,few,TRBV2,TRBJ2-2,TGTGCCAGCAGTGATACTACTCGAAACACCGGGGAGCTGTTTTTT,CASSDTTRNTGELFF
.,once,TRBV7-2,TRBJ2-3,TGTGCCAGCAGCTCCTACCTGACTAGGGCGCAGTATTTT,CASSSYLTRAQYF
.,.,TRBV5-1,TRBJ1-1,TGCGCCAGCAGCTATAACCCCACACTAAACACTGAAGCTTTCTTT,CASSYNPTLNTEAFF
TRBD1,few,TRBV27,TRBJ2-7,TGTGCCAGCAGTTATGGACAGGGTATCTCCGAGCAGTACTTC,CASSYGQGISEQYF
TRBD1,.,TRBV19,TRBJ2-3,TGTGCCAGTAGCGGGACAGGGGCGCCGCCCGAGACAGATACGCAGTATTTT,CASSGTGAPPETDTQYF
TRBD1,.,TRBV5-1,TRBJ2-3,TGCGCCAGCAGCTGGGGGACAGGTACGTCAGATACGCAGTATTTT,CASSWGTGTSDTQYF
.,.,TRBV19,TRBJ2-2,TGTGCCAGTCGTCCTTGGGAGACGAACACCGGGGAGCTGTTTTTT,CASRPWETNTGELFF
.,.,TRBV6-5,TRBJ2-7,TGTGCCAGCAGCCACGGGGGCTACGAGCAGTACTTC,CASSHGGYEQYF
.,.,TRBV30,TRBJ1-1,TGTGCCTGGAGTGTTACGAGGGGCAGGGGAGACACTGAAGCTTTCTTT,CAWSVTRGRGDTEAFF
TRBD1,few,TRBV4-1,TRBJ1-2,TGCGCCAGCAGCCTCCTCACACCTCAGACAGGGGTCTATGGCTACACCTTC,CASSLLTPQTGVYGYTF
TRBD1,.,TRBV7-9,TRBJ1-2,TGTGCCAGCACACAGGGGAACTATGGCTACACCTTC,CASTQGNYGYTF
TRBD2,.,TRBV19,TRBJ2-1,TGTGCCAGTAGTATATCTTCGCGGGGGTCTGAGCAGTTCTTC,CASSISSRGSEQFF
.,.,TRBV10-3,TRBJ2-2,TGTGCCATCAAGGTGGGCAGTAACACCGGGGAGCTGTTTTTT,CAIKVGSNTGELFF
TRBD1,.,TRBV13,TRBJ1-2,TGTGCCAGCAACCTAAAGCCGGGGACAGGGGGCGCACGACGGTACACCTTC,CASNLKPGTGGARRYTF
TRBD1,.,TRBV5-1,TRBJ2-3,TGCGCCAGCAGCCCGATGGGACAGAGCACAGATACGCAGTATTTT,CASSPMGQSTDTQYF
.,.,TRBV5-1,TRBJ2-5,TGCGCCAGCAGCTCGGCCGGGACTTCCCAAGAGACCCAGTACTTC,CASSSAGTSQETQYF
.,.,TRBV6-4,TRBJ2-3,TGTGCCAGCAGTGTGGGGGGGGCCCTCACAGATACGCAGTATTTT,CASSVGGALTDTQYF
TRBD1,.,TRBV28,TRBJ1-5,TGTGCCAGCAGTTTGGGACAGGCTAATCAGCCCCAGCATTTT,CASSLGQANQPQHF
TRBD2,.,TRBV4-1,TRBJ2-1,TGCGCCAGCAGCCGCGGAGCGGGGAGCTCCTACAATGAGCAGTTCTTC,CASSRGAGSSYNEQFF
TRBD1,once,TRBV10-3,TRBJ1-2,TGTGCCACCCCGGGACAGGGTCTCGATGGCTACACCTTC,CATPGQGLDGYTF
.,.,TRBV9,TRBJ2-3,TGTGCCAGCAGCGTATCAGGGGGGACAGTCTATCCCACAGATACGCAGTATTTT,CASSVSGGTVYPTDTQYF
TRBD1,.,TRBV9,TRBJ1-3,TGTGCCAGCAGCAAAACGGACAGGGTCGGAAACACCATATATTTT,CASSKTDRVGNTIYF
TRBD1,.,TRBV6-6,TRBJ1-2,TGTGCCAGCTCCCTCTGGACAGGCGGCTACACCTTC,CASSLWTGGYTF
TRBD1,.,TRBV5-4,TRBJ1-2,TGTGCCAGCAGCGCTATCGACAGGGTAGTATATGGCTACACCTTC,CASSAIDRVVYGYTF
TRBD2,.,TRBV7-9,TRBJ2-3,TGTGCCAGCAGGTTAACCGGGGGGGCGGCAGATACGCAGTATTTT,CASRLTGGAADTQYF
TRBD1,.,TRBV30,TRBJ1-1,TGTGCCTGGAGCCAGGGACAGAGGACCTTGCGGCCTGAAGCTTTCTTT,CAWSQGQRTLRPEAFF
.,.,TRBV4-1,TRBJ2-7,TGCGCCAGCAGCCAAGGTCCCGTAACAAACGAGCAGTACTTC,CASSQGPVTNEQYF
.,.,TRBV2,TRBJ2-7,TGTGCCAGCAGGGCAGGGCTGGGAGAGCAGTACTTC,CASRAGLGEQYF
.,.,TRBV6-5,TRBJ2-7,TGTGCCACCACAGCCGCCTACGAGCAGTACTTC,CATTAAYEQYF
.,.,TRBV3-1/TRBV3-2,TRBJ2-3,TGTGCCAGCAGCCAAGATGCTTTGAGGGTGGGAGCAGATACGCAGTATTTT,CASSQDALRVGADTQYF
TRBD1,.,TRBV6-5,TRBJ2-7,TGTGCCAGCAGTTACGGACAGGGATTTTTATCCTACGAGCAGTACTTC,CASSYGQGFLSYEQYF
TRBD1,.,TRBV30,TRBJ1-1,TGTGCCTGGAGTGTACATGCGACAGGGATGAACACTGAAGCTTTCTTT,CAWSVHATGMNTEAFF
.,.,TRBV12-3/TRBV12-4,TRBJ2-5,TGTGCCAGCAGTTTTTGGCCGAAAGAGACCCAGTACTTC,CASSFWPKETQYF
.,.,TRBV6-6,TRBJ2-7,TGTGCCAGCAAGACGACACCTGGCTCCTACGAGCAGTACTTC,CASKTTPGSYEQYF
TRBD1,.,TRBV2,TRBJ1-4,TGTGCCAGCAGTCCGGGACAGGGGGCCGTAGGAGAAAAACTGTTTTTT,CASSPGQGAVGEKLFF
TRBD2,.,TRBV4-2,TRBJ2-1,TGTGCCAGCAGCCAAGATGCGAGCGGGGGGTGGAATGAGCAGTTCTTC,CASSQDASGGWNEQFF
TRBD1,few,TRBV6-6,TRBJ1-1,TGTGCCAGCAGTTGGACAGGGGAAGCTTTCTTT,CASSWTGEAFF
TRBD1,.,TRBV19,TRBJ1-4,TGTGCCAGTAGTAGGGGTGACAGGGATAATGAAAAACTGTTTTTT,CASSRGDRDNEKLFF
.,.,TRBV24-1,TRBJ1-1,TGTGCCACTGCACGGGGTGCGGCTTTCTTT,CATARGAAFF
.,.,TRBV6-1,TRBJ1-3,TGTGCCAGCAGTGAAGACCGGGGGATCTCTGGAAACACCATATATTTT,CASSEDRGISGNTIYF
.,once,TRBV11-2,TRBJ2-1,TGTGCCAGCAGCTTAGGGTTAGACAATGAGCAGTTCTTC,CASSLGLDNEQFF
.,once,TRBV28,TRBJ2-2,TGTGCCAGCAGTTTATTCTCCCTCCTAGGGGGCACCGGGGAGCTGTTTTTT,CASSLFSLLGGTGELFF
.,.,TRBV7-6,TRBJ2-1,TGTGCCAGCACCTCCCAGATAGCGGAGAGTACCTACAATGAGCAGTTCTTC,CASTSQIAESTYNEQFF
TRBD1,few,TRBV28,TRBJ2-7,TGTGCCAGCAGCCCCTGGACAGGGGACAACTACGAGCAGTACTTC,CASSPWTGDNYEQYF